This T cell receptor beta chain was profiled in a study of blood T cell repertoires in COVID-19. This clone was observed a handful of times. The CDR3 contains 14 residues. The germline V and J ends were trimmed by 4 bases and 10 bases, with 17 bases remaining between them. Germline loops: CDR1 LNHDA, CDR2 SQIVND (reference sequence). The method was immunoSEQ multiplex PCR; TCRdb's version includes in-frame clones alone and lacks a portion of them. The sample has 150,000 or so clones; approximately 86% are singletons. The clonotype comes from a man between 60 and 75 years old with acute or convalescent COVID-19. The material sequenced was peripheral blood. The rearrangement uses TRBV19 and TRBJ2-1; tentatively, D is TRBD2 (5 bases). CDR3 coding DNA: TGTGCCAGTAGTACCACACTAGACCCCGAGGAGCAGTTCTTC. It yields the protein CASSTTLDPEEQFF.